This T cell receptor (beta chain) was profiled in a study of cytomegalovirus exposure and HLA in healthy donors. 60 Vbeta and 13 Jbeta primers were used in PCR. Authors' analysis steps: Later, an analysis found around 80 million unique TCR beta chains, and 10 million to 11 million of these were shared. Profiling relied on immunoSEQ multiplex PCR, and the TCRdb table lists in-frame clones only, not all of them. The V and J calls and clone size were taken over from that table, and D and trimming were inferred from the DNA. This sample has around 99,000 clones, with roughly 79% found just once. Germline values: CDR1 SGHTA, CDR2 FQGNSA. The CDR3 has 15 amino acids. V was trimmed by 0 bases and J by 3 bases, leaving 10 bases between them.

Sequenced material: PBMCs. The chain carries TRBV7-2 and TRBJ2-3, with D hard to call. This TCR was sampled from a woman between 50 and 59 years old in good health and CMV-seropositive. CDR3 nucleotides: TGTGCCAGCAGCTTAGCCTTGCAGAGGACAGATACGCAGTATTTT. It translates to CASSLALQRTDTQYF.